Below, one TCR beta chain is given with its context. This sample is part of a study of shared clonotypes between healthy human individuals. The authors' processing: ImmunoSEQ output lacked quality scores and full-length reads, limiting matched filtering. Assay: immunoSEQ multiplex PCR; the TCRdb copy retains only in-frame clones and omits some. V, J and clone size were drawn from that table, and D and trimming were deduced from the DNA. The table includes about 490,000 clones, around 79% detected once. The sample consisted of PBMCs. The sequence was collected from a woman in her forties in good health. Some clones in this sample may be carry-over from other donors' samples.

The CDR3 is CASSQYFRLGDQETQYF. Here the CDR3 DNA reads TGCGCCAGCAGCCAATATTTCCGGCTTGGGGACCAAGAGACCCAGTACTTC. This chain connects TRBV4-1 to TRBJ2-5, with D hard to call. The length of the CDR3 is 17 residues. Between the trimmed V and J ends, which lost 2 bases and 0 bases, there was a span of 16 bases. Looked up from germline, CDR1 is MGHRA and CDR2 is YSYEKL.